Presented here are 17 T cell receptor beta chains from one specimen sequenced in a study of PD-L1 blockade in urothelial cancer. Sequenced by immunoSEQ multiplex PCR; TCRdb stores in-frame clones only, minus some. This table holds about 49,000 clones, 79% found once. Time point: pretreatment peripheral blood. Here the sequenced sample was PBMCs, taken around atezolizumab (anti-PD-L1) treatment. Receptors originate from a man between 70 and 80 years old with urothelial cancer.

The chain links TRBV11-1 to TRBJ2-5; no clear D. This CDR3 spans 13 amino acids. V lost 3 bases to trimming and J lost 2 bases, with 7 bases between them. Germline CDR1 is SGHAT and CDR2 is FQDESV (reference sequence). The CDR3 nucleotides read TGTGCCAGCAGCTTTGGGCAGCAAGAGACCCAGTACTTC. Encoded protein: CASSFGQQETQYF.

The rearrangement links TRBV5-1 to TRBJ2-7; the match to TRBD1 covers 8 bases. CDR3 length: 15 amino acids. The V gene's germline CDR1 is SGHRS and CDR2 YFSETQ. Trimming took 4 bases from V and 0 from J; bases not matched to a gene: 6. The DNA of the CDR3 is TGCGCCAGCAGCACCCGGACAGGGTCCTCCTACGAGCAGTACTTC. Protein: CASSTRTGSSYEQYF.

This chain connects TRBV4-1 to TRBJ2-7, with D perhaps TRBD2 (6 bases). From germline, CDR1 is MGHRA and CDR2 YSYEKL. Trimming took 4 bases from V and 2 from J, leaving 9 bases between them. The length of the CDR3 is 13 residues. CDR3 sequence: CASSRSGPYEQYF. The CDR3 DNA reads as TGCGCCAGCAGCCGTAGCGGCCCCTACGAGCAGTACTTC.

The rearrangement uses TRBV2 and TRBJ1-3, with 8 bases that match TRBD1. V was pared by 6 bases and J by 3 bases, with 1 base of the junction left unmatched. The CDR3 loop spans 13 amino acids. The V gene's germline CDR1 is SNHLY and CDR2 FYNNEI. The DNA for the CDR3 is TGTGCCAGCAGGGACAGGGATGGAAACACCATATATTTT. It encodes CASRDRDGNTIYF.

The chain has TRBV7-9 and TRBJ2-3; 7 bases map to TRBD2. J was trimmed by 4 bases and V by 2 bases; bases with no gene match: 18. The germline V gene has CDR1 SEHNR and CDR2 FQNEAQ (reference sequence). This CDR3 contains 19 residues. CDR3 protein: CASSLRGMGLSQHPDTQYF. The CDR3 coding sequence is TGTGCCAGCAGCTTACGAGGTATGGGACTATCGCAGCATCCAGATACGCAGTATTTT.

CDR3 region: CSVGSRTTYEQYF. The CDR3 DNA follows: TGCAGCGTTGGTTCGCGAACCACCTACGAGCAGTACTTC. This chain joins TRBV29-1 and TRBJ2-7, with D unresolved. This CDR3 has 13 residues. The germline V gene encodes CDR1 SQVTM and CDR2 ANQGSEA. V lost 4 bases, J lost 2 bases, and 12 bases lay in between.

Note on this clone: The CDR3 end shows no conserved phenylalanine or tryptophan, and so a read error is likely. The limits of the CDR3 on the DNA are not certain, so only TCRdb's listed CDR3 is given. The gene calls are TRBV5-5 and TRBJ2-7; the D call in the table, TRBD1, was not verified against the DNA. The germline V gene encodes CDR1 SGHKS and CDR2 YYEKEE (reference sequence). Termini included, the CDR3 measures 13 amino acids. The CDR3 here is CASSLDKDRRSII.

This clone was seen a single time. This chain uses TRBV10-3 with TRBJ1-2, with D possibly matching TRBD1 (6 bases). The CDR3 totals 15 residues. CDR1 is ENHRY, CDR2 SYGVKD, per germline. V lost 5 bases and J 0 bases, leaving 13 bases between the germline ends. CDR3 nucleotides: TGTGCCATCAGTCCCGGACAGTATTCTAACTATGGCTACACCTTC. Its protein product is CAISPGQYSNYGYTF.

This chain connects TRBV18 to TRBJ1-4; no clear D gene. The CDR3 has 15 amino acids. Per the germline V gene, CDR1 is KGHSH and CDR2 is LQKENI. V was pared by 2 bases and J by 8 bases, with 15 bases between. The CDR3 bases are TGTGCCAGCTCACCATCCGGACCGGACTCCGAAAAACTGTTTTTT. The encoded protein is CASSPSGPDSEKLFF.

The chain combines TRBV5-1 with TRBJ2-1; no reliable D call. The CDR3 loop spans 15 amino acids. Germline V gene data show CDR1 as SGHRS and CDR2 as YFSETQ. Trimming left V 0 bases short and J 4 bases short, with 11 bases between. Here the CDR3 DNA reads TGCGCCAGCAGCTTGGGCGAGTCAATTTACAATGAGCAGTTCTTC. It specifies CASSLGESIYNEQFF. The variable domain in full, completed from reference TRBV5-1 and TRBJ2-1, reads KAGVTQTPRYLIKTRGQQVTLSCSPISGHRSVSWYQQTPGQGLQFLFEYFSETQRNKGNFPGRFSGRQFSNSRSEMNVSTLELGDSALYLCASSLGESIYNEQFFGPGTRLTVL.

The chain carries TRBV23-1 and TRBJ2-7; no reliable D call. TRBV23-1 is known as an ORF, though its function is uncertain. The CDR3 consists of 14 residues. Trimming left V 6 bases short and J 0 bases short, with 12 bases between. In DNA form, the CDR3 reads TGCGCCAGCAGCCCCCTCTACTGCTCCTACGAGCAGTACTTC. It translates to CASSPLYCSYEQYF.

The CDR3 loop is CASSGSGATGELFF. The CDR3, as DNA: TGTGCCAGCAGTGGAAGCGGGGCCACCGGGGAGCTGTTTTTT. The chain joins TRBV2 to TRBJ2-2; 7 positions agree with TRBD2. V shed 4 bases and J 4 bases; nucleotides not matched to a gene: 3. This CDR3 region has 14 residues. The germline gives CDR1 SNHLY, CDR2 FYNNEI.

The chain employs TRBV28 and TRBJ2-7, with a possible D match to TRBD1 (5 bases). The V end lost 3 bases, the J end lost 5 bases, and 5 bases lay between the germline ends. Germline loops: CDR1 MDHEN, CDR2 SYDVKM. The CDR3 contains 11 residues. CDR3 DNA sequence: TGTGCCAGCAGTTTGGGGCACGAGCAGTACTTC. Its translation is CASSLGHEQYF.

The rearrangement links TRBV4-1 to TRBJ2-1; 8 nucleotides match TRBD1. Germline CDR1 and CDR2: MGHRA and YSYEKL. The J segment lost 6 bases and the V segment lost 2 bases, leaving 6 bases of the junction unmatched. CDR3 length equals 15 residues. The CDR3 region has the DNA TGCGCCAGCAGCCAACCGGACAGGGCGAGCAATGAGCAGTTCTTC. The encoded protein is CASSQPDRASNEQFF.

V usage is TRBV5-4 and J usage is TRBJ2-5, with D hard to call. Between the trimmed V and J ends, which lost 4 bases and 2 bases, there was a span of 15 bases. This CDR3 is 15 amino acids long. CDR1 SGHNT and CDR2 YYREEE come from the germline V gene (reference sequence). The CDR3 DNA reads TGTGCCAGCAGCACCTTCGAGTTCGGGCAAGAGACCCAGTACTTC. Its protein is CASSTFEFGQETQYF.

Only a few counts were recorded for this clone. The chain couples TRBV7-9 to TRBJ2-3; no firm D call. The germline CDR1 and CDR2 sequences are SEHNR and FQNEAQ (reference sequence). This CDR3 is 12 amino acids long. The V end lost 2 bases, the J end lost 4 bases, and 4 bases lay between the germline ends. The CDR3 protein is CASSLQADTQYF. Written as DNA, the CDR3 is TGTGCCAGCAGCTTACAGGCAGATACGCAGTATTTT.

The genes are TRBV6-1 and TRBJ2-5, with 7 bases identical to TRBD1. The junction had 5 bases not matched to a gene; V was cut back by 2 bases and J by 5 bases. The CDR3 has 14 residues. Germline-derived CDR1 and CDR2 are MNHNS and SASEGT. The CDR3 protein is CASSELDRWETQYF. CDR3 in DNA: TGTGCCAGCAGTGAATTGGACAGGTGGGAGACCCAGTACTTC.